This TCR beta chain was identified during a study of control samples from healthy donors and cancer patients. The data were produced by immunoSEQ multiplex PCR, yet TCRdb's version contains in-frame clones alone and is incomplete. The sample has around 100,000 clones; approximately 90% are singletons. What was sequenced was PBMCs. The source of this sequence is a man in his 60s with lung cancer.

DNA for the CDR3: TGTGCCAGCAGCTTAAGCGCTACCCGGGCCGCAGCTTTCTTT. Amino acid sequence: CASSLSATRAAAFF. The V call is TRBV7-9, the J call TRBJ1-1; D remains unclear. CDR3 length: 14 amino acids. Germline V gene lookup returns CDR1 SEHNR and CDR2 FQNEAQ (reference sequence). Deletions cut 2 bases from V and 10 bases from J, with 17 bases between.